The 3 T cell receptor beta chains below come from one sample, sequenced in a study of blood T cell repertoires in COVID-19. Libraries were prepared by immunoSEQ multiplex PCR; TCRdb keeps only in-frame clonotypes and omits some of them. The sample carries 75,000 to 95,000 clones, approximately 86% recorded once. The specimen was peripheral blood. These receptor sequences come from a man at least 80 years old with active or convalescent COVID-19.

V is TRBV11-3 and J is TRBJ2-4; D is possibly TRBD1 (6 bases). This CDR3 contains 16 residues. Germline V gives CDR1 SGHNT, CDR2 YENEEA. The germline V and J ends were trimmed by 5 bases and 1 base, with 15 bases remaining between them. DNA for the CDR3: TGTGCCAGCAGCCGATCACAGGGTATGGCCAAAAACATTCAGTACTTC. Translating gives CASSRSQGMAKNIQYF.

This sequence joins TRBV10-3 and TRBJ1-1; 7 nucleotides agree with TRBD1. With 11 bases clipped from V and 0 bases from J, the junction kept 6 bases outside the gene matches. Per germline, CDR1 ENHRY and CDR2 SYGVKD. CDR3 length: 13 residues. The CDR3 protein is CAVTGDLNTEAFF. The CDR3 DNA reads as TGTGCCGTAACAGGGGACTTGAACACTGAAGCTTTCTTT.

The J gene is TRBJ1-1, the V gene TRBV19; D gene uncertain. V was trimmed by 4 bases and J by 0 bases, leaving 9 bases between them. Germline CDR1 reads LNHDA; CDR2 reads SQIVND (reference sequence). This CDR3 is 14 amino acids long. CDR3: CASSTTRMNTEAFF. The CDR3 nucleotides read TGTGCCAGTAGTACGACAAGGATGAACACTGAAGCTTTCTTT.